This TCR beta chain was identified in a study of T cell responses to AZD1222 COVID-19 vaccine. Turning to the study itself: Doses given second, at about 4 or about 12 weeks, were pooled. Study results and limitations: Repertoires were obtained only post-peak T cell response. Only six individuals given AZD1222 were seropositive at baseline.

Repertoires were generated with immunoSEQ multiplex PCR, while TCRdb's copy carries only in-frame clones and drops some. The sample shows about 76,000 clones, roughly nine tenths of them seen only once. V was trimmed by 6 bases and J by 5 bases, leaving 16 bases between them. From germline, CDR1 is MNHEY and CDR2 SVGAGI. The CDR3 is made up of 14 amino acids. About this clone itself: The antigen is unknown.

This specimen consisted of peripheral blood, obtained on day 0 of AZD1222 vaccination. This rearrangement joins TRBV6-5 to TRBJ1-2; D uncertain. This sequence originates from an adult in good health. The CDR3 loop is CASRPEATTYGYTF. CDR3 nucleotide sequence: TGTGCCAGCAGACCGGAGGCGACTACGTATGGCTACACCTTC.